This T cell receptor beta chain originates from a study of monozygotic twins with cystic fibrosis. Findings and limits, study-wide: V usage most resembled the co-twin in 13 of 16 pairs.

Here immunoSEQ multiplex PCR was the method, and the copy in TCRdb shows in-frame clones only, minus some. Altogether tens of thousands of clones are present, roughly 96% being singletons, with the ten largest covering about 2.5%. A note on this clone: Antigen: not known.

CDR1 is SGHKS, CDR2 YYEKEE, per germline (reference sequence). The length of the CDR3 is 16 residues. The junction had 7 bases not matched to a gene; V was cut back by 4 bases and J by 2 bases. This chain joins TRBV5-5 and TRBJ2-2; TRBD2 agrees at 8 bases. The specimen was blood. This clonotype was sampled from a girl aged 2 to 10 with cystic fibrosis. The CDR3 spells CASSRVGTSNTGELFF. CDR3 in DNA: TGTGCCAGCAGCCGGGTGGGGACTAGTAACACCGGGGAGCTGTTTTTT.